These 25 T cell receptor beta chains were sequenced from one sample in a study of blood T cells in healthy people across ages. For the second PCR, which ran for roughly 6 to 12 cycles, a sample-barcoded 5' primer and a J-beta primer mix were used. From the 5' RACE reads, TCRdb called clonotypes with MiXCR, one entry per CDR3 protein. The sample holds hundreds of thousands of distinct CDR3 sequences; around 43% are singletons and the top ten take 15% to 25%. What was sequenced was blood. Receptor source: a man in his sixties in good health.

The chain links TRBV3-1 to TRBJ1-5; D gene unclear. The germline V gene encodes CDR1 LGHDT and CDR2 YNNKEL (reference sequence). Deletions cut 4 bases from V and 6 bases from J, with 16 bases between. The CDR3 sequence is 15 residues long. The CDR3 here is CASSPNLGEAQPQHF. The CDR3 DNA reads TGTGCCAGCAGCCCTAACCTCGGGGAGGCTCAGCCCCAGCATTTT.

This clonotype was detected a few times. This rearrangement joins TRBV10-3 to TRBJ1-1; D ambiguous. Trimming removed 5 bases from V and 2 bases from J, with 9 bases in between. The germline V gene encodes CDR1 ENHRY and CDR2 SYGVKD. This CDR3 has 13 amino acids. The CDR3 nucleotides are TGTGCCATCAGTCCGACGAGTAACACTGAAGCTTTCTTT. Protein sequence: CAISPTSNTEAFF.

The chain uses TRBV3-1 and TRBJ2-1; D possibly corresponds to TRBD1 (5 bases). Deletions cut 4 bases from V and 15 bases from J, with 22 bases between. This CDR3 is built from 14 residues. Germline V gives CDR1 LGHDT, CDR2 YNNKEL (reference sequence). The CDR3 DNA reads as TGTGCCAGCAGCCCCCCAACTGGACACCCCGGGTTGTTCTTC. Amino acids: CASSPPTGHPGLFF.

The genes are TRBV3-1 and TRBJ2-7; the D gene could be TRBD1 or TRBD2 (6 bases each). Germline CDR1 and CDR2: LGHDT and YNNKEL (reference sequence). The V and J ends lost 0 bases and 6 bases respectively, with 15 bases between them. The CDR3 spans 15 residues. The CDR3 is CASSQDLEGGFEQYF. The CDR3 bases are TGTGCCAGCAGCCAAGATCTAGAGGGGGGCTTCGAGCAGTACTTC.

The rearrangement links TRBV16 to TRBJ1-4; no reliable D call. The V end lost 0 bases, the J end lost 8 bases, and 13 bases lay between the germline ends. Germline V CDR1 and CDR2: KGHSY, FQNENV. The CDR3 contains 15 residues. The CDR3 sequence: CASSQSAGLAEKLFF. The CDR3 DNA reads TGTGCCAGCAGCCAATCGGCGGGCCTAGCGGAAAAACTGTTTTTT.

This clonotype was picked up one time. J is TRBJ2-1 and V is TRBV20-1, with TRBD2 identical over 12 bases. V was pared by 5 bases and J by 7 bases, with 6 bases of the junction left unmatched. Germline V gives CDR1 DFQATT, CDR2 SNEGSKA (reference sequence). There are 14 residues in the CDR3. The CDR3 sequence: CSAPSSGGANEQFF. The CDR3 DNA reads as TGCAGTGCTCCCTCTAGCGGGGGGGCTAATGAGCAGTTCTTC.

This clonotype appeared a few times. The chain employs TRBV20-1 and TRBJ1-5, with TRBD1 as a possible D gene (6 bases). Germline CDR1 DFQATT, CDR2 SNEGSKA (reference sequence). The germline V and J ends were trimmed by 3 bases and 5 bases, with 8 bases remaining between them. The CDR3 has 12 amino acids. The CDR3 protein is CSASGGHQPQHF. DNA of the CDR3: TGCAGTGCTAGTGGGGGGCATCAGCCCCAGCATTTT.

The CDR3 region has the DNA TGCGCCAGCAGCCAAGTGGCCGGCAGTTGGATTAACACTGAAGCTTTCTTT. Translating it yields CASSQVAGSWINTEAFF. The gene calls are TRBV4-3 and TRBJ1-1; D is unresolved. The CDR3 contains 17 residues. V lost 1 base to trimming and J lost 2 bases, with 17 bases between them. Germline CDR1 and CDR2: LGHNA and YSLEER.

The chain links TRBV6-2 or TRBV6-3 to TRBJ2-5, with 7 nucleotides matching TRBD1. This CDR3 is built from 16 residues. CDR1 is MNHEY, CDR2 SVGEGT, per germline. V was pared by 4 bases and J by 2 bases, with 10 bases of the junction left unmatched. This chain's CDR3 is CASSSPGQAVQETQYF. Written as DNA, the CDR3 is TGTGCCAGCAGTTCCCCTGGACAGGCAGTTCAAGAGACCCAGTACTTC.

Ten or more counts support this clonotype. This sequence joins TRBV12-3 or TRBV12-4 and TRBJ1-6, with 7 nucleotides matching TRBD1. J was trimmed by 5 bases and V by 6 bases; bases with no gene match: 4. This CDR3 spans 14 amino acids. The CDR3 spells CASRTGTDNSPLHF. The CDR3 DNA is TGTGCCAGCAGGACCGGGACAGATAATTCACCCCTCCACTTT.

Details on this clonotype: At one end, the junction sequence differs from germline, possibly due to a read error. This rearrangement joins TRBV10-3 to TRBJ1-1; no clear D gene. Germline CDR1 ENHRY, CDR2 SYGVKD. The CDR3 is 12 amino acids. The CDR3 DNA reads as TGTGTCATCAGTAGACAGAACACTGAAGCTTTCTTT. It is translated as CVISRQNTEAFF.

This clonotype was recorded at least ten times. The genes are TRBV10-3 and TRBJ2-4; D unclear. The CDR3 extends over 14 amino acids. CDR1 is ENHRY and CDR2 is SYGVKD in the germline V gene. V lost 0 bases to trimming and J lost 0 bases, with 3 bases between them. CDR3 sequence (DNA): TGTGCCATCAGTGAGTCAACAGCCAAAAACATTCAGTACTTC. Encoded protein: CAISESTAKNIQYF.

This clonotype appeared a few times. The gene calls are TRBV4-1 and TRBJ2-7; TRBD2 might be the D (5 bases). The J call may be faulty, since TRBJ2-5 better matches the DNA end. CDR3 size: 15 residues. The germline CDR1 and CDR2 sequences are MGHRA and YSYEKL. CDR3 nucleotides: TGCGCCAGCAGCCAAGATATCGAGGGTTTGGAGACCCAGTACTTC. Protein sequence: CASSQDIEGLETQYF.

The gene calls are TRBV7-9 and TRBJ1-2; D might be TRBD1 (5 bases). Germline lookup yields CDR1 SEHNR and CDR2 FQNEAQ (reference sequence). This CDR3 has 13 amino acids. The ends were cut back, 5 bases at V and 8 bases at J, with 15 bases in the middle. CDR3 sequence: CASSVDSVGGYTF. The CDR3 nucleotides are TGTGCCAGCAGCGTAGACAGCGTAGGAGGCTACACCTTC. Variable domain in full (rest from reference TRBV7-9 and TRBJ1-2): DTGVSQNPRHKITKRGQNVTFRCDPISEHNRLYWYRQTLGQGPEFLTYFQNEAQLEKSRLLSDRFSAERPKGSFSTLEIQRTEQGDSAMYLCASSVDSVGGYTFGSGTRLTVV.

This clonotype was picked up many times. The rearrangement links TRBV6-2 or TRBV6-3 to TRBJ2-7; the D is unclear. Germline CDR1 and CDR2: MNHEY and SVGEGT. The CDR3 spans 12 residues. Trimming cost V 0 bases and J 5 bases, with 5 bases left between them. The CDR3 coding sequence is TGTGCCAGCAGTTACTCGACCCACGAGCAGTACTTC. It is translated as CASSYSTHEQYF.

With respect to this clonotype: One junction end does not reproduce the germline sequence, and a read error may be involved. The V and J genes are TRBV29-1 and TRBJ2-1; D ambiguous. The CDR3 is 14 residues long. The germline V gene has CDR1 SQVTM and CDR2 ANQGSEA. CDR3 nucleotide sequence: TGCAGCGTTATATTCCGGAGCTCCTACAATGAGCGGTTCTTC. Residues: CSVIFRSSYNERFF.

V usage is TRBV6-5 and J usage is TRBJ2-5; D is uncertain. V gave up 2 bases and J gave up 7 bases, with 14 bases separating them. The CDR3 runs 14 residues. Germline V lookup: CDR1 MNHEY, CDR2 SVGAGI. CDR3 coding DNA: TGTGCCAGCAGTTACCGTACGCGCGATCGGACCCAGTACTTC. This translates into CASSYRTRDRTQYF.

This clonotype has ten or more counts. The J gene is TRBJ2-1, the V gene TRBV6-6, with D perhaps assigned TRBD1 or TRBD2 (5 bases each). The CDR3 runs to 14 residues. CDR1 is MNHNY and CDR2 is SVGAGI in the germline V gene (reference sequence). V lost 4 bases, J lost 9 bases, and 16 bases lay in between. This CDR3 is CASSSGTSVGEQFF. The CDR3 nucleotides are TGTGCCAGCAGTTCGGGGACGTCAGTAGGTGAGCAGTTCTTC.

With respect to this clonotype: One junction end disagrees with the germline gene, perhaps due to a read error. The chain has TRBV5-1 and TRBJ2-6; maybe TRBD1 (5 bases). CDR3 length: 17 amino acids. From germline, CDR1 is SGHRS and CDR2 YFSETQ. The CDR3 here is CASSLTAPVSGANVQTF. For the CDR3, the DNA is TGCGCCAGCAGCCTTACAGCACCGGTCTCTGGGGCCAACGTCCAGACTTTC.

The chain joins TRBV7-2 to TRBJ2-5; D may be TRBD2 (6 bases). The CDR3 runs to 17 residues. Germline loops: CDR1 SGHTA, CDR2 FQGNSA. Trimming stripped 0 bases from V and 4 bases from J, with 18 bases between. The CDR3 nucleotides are TGTGCCAGCAGCTTAGCGCTACTAGCTGCTGAGGGAGAGACCCAGTACTTC. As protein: CASSLALLAAEGETQYF. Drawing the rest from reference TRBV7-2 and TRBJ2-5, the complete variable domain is GAGVSQSPSNKVTEKGKDVELRCDPISGHTALYWYRQSLGQGLEFLIYFQGNSAPDKSGLPSDRFSAERTGGSVSTLTIQRTQQEDSAVYLCASSLALLAAEGETQYFGPGTRLLVL.

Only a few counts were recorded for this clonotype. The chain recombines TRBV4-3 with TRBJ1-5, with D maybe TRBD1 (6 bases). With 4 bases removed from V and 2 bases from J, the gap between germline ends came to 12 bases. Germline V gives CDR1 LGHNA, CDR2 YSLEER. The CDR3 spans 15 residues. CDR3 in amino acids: CASSPMAGGNQPQHF. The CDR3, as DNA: TGCGCCAGCAGCCCCATGGCAGGGGGCAATCAGCCCCAGCATTTT.

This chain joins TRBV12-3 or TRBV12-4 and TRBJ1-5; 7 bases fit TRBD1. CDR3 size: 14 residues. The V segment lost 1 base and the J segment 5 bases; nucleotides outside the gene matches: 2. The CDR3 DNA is TGTGCCAGCAGTTTAGACAGGGGCCATCAGCCCCAGCATTTT. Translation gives CASSLDRGHQPQHF.

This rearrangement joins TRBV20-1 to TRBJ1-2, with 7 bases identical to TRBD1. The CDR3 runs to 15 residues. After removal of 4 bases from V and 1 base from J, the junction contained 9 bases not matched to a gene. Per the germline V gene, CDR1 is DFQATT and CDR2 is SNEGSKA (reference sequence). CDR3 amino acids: CSANRRGKVNYGYTF. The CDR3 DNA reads TGCAGTGCTAACCGCAGGGGGAAAGTTAACTATGGCTACACCTTC.

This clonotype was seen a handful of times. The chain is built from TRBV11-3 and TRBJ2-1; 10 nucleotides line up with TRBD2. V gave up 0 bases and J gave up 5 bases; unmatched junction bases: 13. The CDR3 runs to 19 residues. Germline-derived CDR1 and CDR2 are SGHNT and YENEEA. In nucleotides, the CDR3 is TGTGCCAGCAGCTTAGATCAGTGGTTTAGCGGGGGGTTCGACAATGAGCAGTTCTTC. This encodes CASSLDQWFSGGFDNEQFF. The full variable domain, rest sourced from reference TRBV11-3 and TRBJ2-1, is EAGVVQSPRYKIIEKKQPVAFWCNPISGHNTLYWYLQNLGQGPELLIRYENEEAVDDSQLPKDRFSAERLKGVDSTLKIQPAELGDSAVYLCASSLDQWFSGGFDNEQFFGPGTRLTVL.

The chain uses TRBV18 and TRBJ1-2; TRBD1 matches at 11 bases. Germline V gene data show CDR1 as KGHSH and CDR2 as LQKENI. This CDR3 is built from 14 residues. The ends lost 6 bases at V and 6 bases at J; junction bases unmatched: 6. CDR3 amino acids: CASSAGQGANGYTF. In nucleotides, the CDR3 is TGTGCCAGCTCGGCCGGACAGGGGGCGAATGGCTACACCTTC.